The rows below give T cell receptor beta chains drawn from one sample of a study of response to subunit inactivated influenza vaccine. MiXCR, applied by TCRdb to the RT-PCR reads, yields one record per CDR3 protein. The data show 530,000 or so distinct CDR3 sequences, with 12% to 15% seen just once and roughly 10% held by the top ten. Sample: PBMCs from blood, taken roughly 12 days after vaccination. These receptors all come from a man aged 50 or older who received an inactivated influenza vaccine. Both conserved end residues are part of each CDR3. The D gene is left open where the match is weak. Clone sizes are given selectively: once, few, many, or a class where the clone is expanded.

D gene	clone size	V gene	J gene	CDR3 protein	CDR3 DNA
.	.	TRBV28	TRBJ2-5	CASSSSGDPYGTQYF	TGTGCCAGCAGTTCCTCAGGGGACCCCTATGGGACCCAGTACTTC
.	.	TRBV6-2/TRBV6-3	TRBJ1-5	CASRSTTDNQPQHF	TGTGCCAGCAGGTCAACGACAGACAATCAGCCCCAGCATTTT
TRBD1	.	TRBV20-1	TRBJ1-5	CSAIPGQGLSPQHF	TGCAGTGCGATCCCGGGACAGGGCCTTTCGCCCCAGCATTTT
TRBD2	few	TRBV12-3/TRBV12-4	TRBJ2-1	CASSRSGGIYNEQFF	TGTGCCAGCAGTCGGAGCGGGGGTATCTACAATGAGCAGTTCTTC
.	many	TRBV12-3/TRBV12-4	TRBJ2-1	CASSAGRNEQFF	TGTGCCAGCAGCGCGGGGCGGAATGAGCAGTTCTTC
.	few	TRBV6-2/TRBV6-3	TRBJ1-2	CASSPGITNYGYTF	TGTGCCAGCAGCCCAGGGATTACTAACTATGGCTACACCTTC
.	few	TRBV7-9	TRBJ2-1	CASSLAHLSSYNEQFF	TGTGCCAGCAGCTTAGCGCATCTTAGCTCCTACAATGAGCAGTTCTTC
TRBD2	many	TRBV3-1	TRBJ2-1	CASSPRPGLAGWNEQFF	TGTGCCAGCAGCCCACGACCCGGACTAGCGGGATGGAATGAGCAGTTCTTC
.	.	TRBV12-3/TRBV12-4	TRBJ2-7	CASSTGSTYEQYF	TGTGCCAGCAGTACCGGGTCCACCTACGAGCAGTACTTC
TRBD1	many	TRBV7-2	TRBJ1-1	CASSPGGVVTEAFF	TGTGCCAGCAGCCCAGGGGGGGTTGTAACTGAAGCTTTCTTT
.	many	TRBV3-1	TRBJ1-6	CASSQGESSTLHF	TGTGCCAGCAGCCAAGGAGAATCAAGCACCCTCCACTTT
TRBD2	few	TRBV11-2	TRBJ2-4	CASSSGLAGGHSAKNIQYF	TGTGCCAGCAGCTCCGGACTAGCGGGGGGCCATTCAGCCAAAAACATTCAGTACTTC
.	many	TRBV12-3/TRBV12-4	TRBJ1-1	CASSLRGVEAFF	TGTGCCAGCAGTTTACGCGGGGTTGAAGCTTTCTTT
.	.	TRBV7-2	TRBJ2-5	CASSTRGASTETQYF	TGTGCCAGCAGTACGAGGGGGGCTAGCACAGAGACCCAGTACTTC
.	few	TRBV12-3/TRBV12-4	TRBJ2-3	CASSSRPTTDTQYF	TGTGCCAGCAGTTCCAGACCCACCACAGATACGCAGTATTTT
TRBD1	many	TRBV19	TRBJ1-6	CASSSTGGNSPLHF	TGTGCCAGTAGCTCGACAGGGGGTAATTCACCCCTCCACTTT
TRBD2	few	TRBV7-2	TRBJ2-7	CASSLAVAGGLWEQYF	TGTGCCAGCAGCTTAGCGGTAGCGGGAGGGTTATGGGAGCAGTACTTC
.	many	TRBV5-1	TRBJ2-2	CASSLEAANTGELFF	TGCGCCAGCAGCTTGGAGGCAGCGAACACCGGGGAGCTGTTTTTT
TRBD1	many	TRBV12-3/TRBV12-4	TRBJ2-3	CASSLAGTGGRTQYF	TGTGCCAGCAGTTTAGCTGGGACAGGAGGACGTACGCAGTATTTT
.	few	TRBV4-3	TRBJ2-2	CASSRTGGGGELFF	TGCGCCAGCAGCCGAACAGGGGGGGGCGGGGAGCTGTTTTTT
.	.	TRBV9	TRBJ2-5	CASSAGNMGGETQYF	TGTGCCAGCAGCGCCGGCAACATGGGGGGAGAGACCCAGTACTTC
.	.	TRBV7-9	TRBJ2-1	CASSSLHGIDVQFF	TGTGCCAGCAGCTCTCTCCATGGAATCGATGTGCAGTTCTTC
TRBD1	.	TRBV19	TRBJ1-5	CASRAPGGRNQPQHF	TGTGCCAGTAGGGCCCCAGGGGGCCGAAATCAGCCCCAGCATTTT
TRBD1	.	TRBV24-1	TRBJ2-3	CATQTTPDRGDTQYF	TGTGCCACCCAGACGACCCCAGACAGGGGAGATACGCAGTATTTT
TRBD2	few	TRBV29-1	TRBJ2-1	CSVGGLAEGSYNEQFF	TGCAGCGTTGGGGGACTAGCGGAAGGCTCCTACAATGAGCAGTTCTTC
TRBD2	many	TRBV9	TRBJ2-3	CASSVASGSSTDTQYF	TGTGCCAGCAGCGTAGCTAGCGGGAGTAGCACAGATACGCAGTATTTT
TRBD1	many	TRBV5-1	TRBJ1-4	CASSSRRDRSANEKLFF	TGCGCCAGCAGCTCCCGACGGGACAGGAGCGCTAATGAAAAACTGTTTTTT
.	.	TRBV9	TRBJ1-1	CASSVGLRMNTEAFF	TGTGCCAGCAGCGTAGGACTGAGGATGAACACTGAAGCTTTCTTT
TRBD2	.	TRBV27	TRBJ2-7	CASSPITLAGAFYEQYF	TGTGCCAGCAGTCCCATCACTCTAGCGGGGGCGTTCTACGAGCAGTACTTC
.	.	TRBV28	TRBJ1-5	CASSFPEQVHQPQHF	TGTGCCAGCAGTTTTCCCGAACAGGTGCACCAGCCCCAGCATTTT
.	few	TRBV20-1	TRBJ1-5	CSARDLAGDQPQHF	TGCAGTGCTAGAGATCTGGCAGGTGACCAGCCCCAGCATTTT
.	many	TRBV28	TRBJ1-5	CASTPDSNQPQHF	TGTGCCAGCACTCCAGATAGCAATCAGCCCCAGCATTTT
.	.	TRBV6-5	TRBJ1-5	CASSYVRSYSNQPQHF	TGTGCCAGCAGTTACGTTCGTTCCTATAGCAATCAGCCCCAGCATTTT
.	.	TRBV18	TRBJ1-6	CASSPQTAANSPLHF	TGTGCCAGCTCACCACAGACCGCCGCTAATTCACCCCTCCACTTT
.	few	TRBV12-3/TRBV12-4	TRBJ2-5	CASSSRVTGRETQYF	TGTGCCAGCAGTTCGCGTGTAACAGGACGGGAGACCCAGTACTTC
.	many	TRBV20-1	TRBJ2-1	CSARRGGPSSYNEQFF	TGCAGTGCTAGAAGAGGGGGGCCCTCCTCCTACAATGAGCAGTTCTTC
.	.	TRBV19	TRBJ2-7	CASSTFFGSSYEQYF	TGTGCCAGTAGTACCTTCTTCGGCAGCTCCTACGAGCAGTACTTC
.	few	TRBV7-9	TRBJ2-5	CASRGEIVETQYF	TGTGCCAGCAGGGGCGAGATAGTGGAGACCCAGTACTTC
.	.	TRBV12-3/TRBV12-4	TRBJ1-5	CASSLVRGRGYSNQPQHF	TGTGCCAGCAGTTTGGTCAGGGGCAGGGGTTATAGCAATCAGCCCCAGCATTTT
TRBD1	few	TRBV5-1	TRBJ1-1	CASSFADRGPAFF	TGCGCCAGCAGCTTCGCCGACAGGGGCCCCGCTTTCTTT
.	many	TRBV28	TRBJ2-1	CATPGDGGNEQFF	TGTGCCACCCCGGGAGACGGAGGCAATGAGCAGTTCTTC
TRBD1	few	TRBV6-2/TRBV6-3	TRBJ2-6	CASSYSRDRGPSGANVLTF	TGTGCCAGCAGTTACTCGAGGGACAGGGGACCCTCTGGGGCCAACGTCCTGACTTTC
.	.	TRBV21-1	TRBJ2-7	CASHPSLGYEQYF	TGTGCCAGCCATCCGTCCCTAGGGTACGAGCAGTACTTC
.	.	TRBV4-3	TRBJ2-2	CASSRISQGGNGELFF	TGCGCCAGCAGCCGAATATCTCAGGGGGGCAACGGGGAGCTGTTTTTT